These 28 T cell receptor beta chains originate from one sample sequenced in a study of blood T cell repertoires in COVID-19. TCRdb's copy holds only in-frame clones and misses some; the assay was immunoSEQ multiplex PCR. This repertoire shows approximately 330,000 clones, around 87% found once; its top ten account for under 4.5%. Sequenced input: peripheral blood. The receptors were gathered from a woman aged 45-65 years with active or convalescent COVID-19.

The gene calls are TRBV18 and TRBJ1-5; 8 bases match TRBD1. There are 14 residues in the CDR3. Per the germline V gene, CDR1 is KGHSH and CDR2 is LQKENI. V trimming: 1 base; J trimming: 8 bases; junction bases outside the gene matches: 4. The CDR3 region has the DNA TGTGCCAGCTCACCACGGACAGGGATAGAGCCCCAGCATTTT. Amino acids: CASSPRTGIEPQHF.

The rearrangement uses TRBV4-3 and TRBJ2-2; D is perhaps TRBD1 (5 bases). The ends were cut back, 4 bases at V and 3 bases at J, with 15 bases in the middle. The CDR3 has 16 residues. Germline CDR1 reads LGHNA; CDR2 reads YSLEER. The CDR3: CASSRVQGMDTGELFF. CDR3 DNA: TGCGCCAGCAGCCGAGTCCAGGGAATGGACACCGGGGAGCTGTTTTTT.

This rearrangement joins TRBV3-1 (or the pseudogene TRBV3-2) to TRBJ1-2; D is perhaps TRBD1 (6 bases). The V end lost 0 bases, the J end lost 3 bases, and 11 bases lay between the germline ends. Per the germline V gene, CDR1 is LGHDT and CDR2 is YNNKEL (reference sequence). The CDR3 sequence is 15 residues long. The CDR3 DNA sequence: TGTGCCAGCAGCCAAGATTGGGGGCGGGACTATGGCTACACCTTC. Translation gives CASSQDWGRDYGYTF.

The CDR3 DNA follows: TGCGCCAGCAGCCAAGTCCAGAACACTGAAGCTTTCTTT. Translated: CASSQVQNTEAFF. The chain is built from TRBV4-3 and TRBJ1-1; no definite D call. CDR1 is LGHNA, CDR2 YSLEER, per germline. V was cut by 1 base and J by 1 base, with 4 bases left in between. This CDR3 spans 13 amino acids.

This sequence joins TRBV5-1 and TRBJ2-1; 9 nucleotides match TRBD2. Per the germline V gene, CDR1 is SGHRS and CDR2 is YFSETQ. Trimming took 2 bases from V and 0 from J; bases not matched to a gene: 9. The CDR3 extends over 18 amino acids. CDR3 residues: CASSLGREGPSSYNEQFF. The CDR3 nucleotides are TGCGCCAGCAGCTTAGGGCGGGAGGGCCCGAGCTCCTACAATGAGCAGTTCTTC.

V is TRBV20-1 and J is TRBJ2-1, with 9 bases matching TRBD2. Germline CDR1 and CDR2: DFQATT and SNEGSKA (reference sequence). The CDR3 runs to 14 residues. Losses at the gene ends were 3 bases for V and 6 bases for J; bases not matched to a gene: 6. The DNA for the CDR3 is TGCAGTGCTAGTAGCGGGAGAGGAGGCAATGAGCAGTTCTTC. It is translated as CSASSGRGGNEQFF.

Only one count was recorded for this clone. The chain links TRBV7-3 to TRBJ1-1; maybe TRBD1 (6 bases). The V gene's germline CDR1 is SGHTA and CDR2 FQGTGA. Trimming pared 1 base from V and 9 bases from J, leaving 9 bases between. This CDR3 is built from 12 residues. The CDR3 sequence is CASSLIGQQAFF. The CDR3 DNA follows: TGTGCCAGCAGCTTAATCGGACAGCAAGCTTTCTTT.

The CDR3 is CASSPLRIPGGAEAFF. The CDR3 DNA reads as TGTGCCAGCTCACCACTGCGCATTCCGGGGGGTGCTGAAGCTTTCTTT. This chain connects TRBV18 to TRBJ1-1; D is possibly TRBD1 (5 bases). This CDR3 is built from 16 residues. Germline CDR1 and CDR2: KGHSH and LQKENI. Trimming removed 1 base from V and 6 bases from J, with 18 bases in between.

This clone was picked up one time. The CDR3 DNA reads TGCGCCAGCAGCTTCCAACCCACAGGGGGAGGCTACGAGCAGTACTTC. This sequence encodes CASSFQPTGGGYEQYF. The chain uses TRBV5-1 and TRBJ2-7, with TRBD1 identical over 8 bases. This CDR3 spans 16 amino acids. Per the germline V gene, CDR1 is SGHRS and CDR2 is YFSETQ. Trimming removed 2 bases from V and 3 bases from J; junction bases left unmatched: 10.

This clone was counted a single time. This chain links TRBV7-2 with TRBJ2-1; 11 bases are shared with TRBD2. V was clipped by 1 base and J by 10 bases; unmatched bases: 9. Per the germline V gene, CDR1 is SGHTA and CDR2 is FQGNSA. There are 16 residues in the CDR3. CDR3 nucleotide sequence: TGTGCCAGCAGCTTAGAAGTAGCGGGGGGGCCCAAAGAGCAGTTCTTC. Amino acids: CASSLEVAGGPKEQFF.

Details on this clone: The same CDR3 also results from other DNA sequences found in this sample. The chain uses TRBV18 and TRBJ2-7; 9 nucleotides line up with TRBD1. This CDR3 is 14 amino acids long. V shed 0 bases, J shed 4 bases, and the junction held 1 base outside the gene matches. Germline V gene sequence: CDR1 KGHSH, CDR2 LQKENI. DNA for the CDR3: TGTGCCAGCTCACCACCGGGACAGGGATACGAGCAGTACTTC. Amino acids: CASSPPGQGYEQYF.

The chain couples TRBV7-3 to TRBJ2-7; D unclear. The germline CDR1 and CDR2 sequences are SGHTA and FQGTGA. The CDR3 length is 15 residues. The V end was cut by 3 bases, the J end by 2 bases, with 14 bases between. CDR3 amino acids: CASSFYIGGAYEQYF. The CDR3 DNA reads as TGTGCCAGCAGCTTTTATATAGGCGGCGCCTACGAGCAGTACTTC. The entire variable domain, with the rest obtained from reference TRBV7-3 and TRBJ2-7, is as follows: GAGVSQTPSNKVTEKGKYVELRCDPISGHTALYWYRQSLGQGPEFLIYFQGTGAADDSGLPNDRFFAVRPEGSVSTLKIQRTERGDSAVYLCASSFYIGGAYEQYFGPGTRLTVT.

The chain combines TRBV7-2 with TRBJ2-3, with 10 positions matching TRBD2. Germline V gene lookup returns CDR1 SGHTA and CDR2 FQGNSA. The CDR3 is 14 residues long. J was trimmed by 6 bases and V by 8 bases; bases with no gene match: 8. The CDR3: CASRTSGARDTQYF. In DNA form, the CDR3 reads TGTGCCAGCCGGACTAGCGGCGCTCGGGATACGCAGTATTTT.

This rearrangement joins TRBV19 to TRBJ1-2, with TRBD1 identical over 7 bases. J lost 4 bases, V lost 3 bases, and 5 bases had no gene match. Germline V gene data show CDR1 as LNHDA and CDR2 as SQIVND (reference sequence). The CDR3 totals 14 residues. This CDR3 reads CASSMTGLGYGYTF. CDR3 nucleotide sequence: TGTGCCAGTAGTATGACAGGGCTGGGCTATGGCTACACCTTC.

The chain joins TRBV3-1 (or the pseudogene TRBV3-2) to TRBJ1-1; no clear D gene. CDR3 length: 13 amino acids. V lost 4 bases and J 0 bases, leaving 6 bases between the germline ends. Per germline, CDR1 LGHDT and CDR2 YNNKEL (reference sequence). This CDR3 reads CASSLGMNTEAFF. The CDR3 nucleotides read TGTGCCAGCAGCCTGGGCATGAACACTGAAGCTTTCTTT.

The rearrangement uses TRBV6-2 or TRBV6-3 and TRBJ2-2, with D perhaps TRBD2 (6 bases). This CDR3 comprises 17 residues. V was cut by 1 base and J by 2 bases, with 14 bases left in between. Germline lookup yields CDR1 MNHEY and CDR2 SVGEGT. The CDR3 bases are TGTGCCAGCAGTTACTGGGGTAGCGGATTAAACACCGGGGAGCTGTTTTTT. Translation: CASSYWGSGLNTGELFF.

CDR3 sequence reads: CASSPGQGLSNQPQHF. The CDR3 DNA sequence: TGTGCCAGCAGTCCTGGACAGGGTTTGAGCAATCAGCCCCAGCATTTT. This chain links TRBV28 with TRBJ1-5, with 8 bases matching TRBD1. This CDR3 contains 16 residues. Germline lookup yields CDR1 MDHEN and CDR2 SYDVKM. V was pared by 5 bases and J by 1 base, with 7 bases of the junction left unmatched.

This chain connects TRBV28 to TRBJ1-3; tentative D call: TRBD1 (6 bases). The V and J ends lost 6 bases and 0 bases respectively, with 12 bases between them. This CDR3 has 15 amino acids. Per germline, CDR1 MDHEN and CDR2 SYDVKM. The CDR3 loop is CASRPGHLSGNTIYF. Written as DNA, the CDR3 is TGTGCCAGCAGACCGGGACACCTCTCTGGAAACACCATATATTTT.

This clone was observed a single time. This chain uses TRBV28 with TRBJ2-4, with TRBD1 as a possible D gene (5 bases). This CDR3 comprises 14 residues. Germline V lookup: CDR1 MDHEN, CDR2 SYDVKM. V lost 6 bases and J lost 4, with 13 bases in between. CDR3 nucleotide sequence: TGTGCCAGCAGGACGGACAAAGGAAAAAACATTCAGTACTTC. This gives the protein CASRTDKGKNIQYF. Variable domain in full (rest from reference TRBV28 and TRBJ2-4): DVKVTQSSRYLVKRTGEKVFLECVQDMDHENMFWYRQDPGLGLRLIYFSYDVKMKEKGDIPEGYSVSREKKERFSLILESASTNQTSMYLCASRTDKGKNIQYFGAGTRLSVL.

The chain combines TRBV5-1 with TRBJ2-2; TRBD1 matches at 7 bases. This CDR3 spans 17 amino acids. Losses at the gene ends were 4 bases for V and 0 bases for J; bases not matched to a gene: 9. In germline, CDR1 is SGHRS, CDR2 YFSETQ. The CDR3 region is CASSTLRTGPNTGELFF. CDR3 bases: TGCGCCAGCAGCACCCTAAGGACAGGCCCGAACACCGGGGAGCTGTTTTTT.

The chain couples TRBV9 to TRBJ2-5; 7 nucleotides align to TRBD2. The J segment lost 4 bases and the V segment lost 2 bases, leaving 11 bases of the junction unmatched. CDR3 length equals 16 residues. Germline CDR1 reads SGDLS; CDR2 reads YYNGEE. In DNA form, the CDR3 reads TGTGCCAGCAGCGTTGGCCCTAGCGGAACGGCAGAGACCCAGTACTTC. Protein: CASSVGPSGTAETQYF. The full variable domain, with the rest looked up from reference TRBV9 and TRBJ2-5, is DSGVTQTPKHLITATGQRVTLRCSPRSGDLSVYWYQQSLDQGLQFLIQYYNGEERAKGNILERFSAQQFPDLHSELNLSSLELGDSALYFCASSVGPSGTAETQYFGPGTRLLVL.

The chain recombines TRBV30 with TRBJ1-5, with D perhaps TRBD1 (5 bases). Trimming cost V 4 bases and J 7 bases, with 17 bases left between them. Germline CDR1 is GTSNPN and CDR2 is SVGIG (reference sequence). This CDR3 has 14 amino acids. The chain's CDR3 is CAWNGGGGGQPQHF. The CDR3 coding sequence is TGTGCCTGGAACGGCGGTGGGGGAGGACAGCCCCAGCATTTT.

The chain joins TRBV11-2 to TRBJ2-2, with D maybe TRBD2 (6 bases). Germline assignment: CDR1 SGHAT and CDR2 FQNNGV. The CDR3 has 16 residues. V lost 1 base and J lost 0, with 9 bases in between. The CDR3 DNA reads TGTGCCAGCAGCTTAGTTGGAGGGGCGAACACCGGGGAGCTGTTTTTT. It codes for CASSLVGGANTGELFF. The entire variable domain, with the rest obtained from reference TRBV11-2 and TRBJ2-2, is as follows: EAGVAQSPRYKIIEKRQSVAFWCNPISGHATLYWYQQILGQGPKLLIQFQNNGVVDDSQLPKDRFSAERLKGVDSTLKIQPAKLEDSAVYLCASSLVGGANTGELFFGEGSRLTVL.

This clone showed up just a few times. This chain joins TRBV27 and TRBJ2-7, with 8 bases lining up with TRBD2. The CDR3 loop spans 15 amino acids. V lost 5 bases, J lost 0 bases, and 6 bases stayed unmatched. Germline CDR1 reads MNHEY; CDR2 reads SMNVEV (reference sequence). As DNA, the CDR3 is TGTGCCAGCAGTCTAACTAGCGGCACCTCCTACGAGCAGTACTTC. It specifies CASSLTSGTSYEQYF.

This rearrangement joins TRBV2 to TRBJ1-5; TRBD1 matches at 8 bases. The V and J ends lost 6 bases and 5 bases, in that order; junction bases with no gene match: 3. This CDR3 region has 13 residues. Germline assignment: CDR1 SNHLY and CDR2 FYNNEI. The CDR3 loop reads CASRDREDQPQHF. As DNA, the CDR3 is TGTGCCAGCAGGGACAGGGAGGATCAGCCCCAGCATTTT.

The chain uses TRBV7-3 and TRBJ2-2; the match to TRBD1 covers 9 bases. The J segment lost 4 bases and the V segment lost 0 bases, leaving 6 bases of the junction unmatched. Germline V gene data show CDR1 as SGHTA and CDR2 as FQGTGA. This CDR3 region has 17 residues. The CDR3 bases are TGTGCCAGCAGCTTAACGGGAGGACAGGGGTTCACCGGGGAGCTGTTTTTT. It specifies CASSLTGGQGFTGELFF.

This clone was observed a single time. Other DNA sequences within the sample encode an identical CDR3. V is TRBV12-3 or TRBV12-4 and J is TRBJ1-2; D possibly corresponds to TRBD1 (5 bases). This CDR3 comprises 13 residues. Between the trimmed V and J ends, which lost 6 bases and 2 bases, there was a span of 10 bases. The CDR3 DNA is TGTGCCAGCAGCCCCGACAGAAACTATGGCTACACCTTC. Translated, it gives CASSPDRNYGYTF.

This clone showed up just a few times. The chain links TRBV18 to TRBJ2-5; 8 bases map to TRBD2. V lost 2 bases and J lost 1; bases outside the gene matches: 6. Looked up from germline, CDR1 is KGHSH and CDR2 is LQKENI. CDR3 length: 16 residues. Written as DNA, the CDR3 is TGTGCCAGCTCACCATGGGCGGGGGGATCCCAAGAGACCCAGTACTTC. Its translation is CASSPWAGGSQETQYF.